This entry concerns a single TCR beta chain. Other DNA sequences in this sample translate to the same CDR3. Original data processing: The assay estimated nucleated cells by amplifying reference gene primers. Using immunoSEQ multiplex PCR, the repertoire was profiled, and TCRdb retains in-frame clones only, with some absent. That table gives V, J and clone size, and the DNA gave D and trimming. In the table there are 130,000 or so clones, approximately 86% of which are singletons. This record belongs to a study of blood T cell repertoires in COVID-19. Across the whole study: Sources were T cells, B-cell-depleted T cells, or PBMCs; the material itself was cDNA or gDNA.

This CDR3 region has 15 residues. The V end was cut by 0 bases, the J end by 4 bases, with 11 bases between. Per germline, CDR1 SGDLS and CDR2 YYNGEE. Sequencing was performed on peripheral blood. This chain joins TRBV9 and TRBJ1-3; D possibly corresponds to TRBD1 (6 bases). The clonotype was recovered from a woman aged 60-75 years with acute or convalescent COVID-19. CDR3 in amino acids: CASSVASGAGNTIYF. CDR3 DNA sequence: TGTGCCAGCAGCGTAGCTTCAGGGGCAGGAAACACCATATATTTT. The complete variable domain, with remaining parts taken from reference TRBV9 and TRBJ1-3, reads DSGVTQTPKHLITATGQRVTLRCSPRSGDLSVYWYQQSLDQGLQFLIQYYNGEERAKGNILERFSAQQFPDLHSELNLSSLELGDSALYFCASSVASGAGNTIYFGEGSWLTVV.